These T cell receptor beta chains were read from a single sample in a study of regulatory T cells in long-lasting Graves disease. TCRdb ran MiXCR on the multiplex PCR reads and lists one entry per CDR3 protein. Here the sample spans about 400,000 distinct CDR3 sequences, around 20% being singletons. The specimen was peripheral blood mononuclear cells (PBMCs), collected when the disease was refractory, from a patient treated with antithyroid drugs. The receptor set was obtained from a female donor with Graves disease. Both conserved end residues are part of each CDR3. The D gene is left open where the match is weak. Part of the rows lack a size; the others show once, few, many or a class for expanded clones.

size	V	J	D	DNA	CDR3
few	TRBV2	TRBJ2-2	TRBD2	TGTGCCAGCAGTGAAATGACTAGCGGGGCCGGGGAGCTGTTTTTT	CASSEMTSGAGELFF
-	TRBV2	TRBJ2-7	-	TGTGCCAGCAGCTACACCGGGACCCAATACGAGCAGTACTTC	CASSYTGTQYEQYF
few	TRBV12-3/TRBV12-4	TRBJ1-2	-	TGTGCCAGCAGTTTTCAGGGATCGAACTATGGCTACACCTTC	CASSFQGSNYGYTF
few	TRBV20-1	TRBJ2-5	TRBD2	TGCAGTGCTAGGGCTAGCGGAGGGTATCAAGAGACCCAGTACTTC	CSARASGGYQETQYF
once	TRBV10-1	TRBJ1-5	-	TGCGCCAGCCCTCCTCAGCCCCAGCATTTT	CASPPQPQHF
-	TRBV6-2/TRBV6-3	TRBJ2-1	-	TGTGCCAGCACCAATGCGGGGTTGCCCTACAATGAGCAGTTCTTC	CASTNAGLPYNEQFF
many	TRBV2	TRBJ2-7	-	TGTGCCAGCAGTGAAATCGGACAGTACTACGAGCAGTACTTC	CASSEIGQYYEQYF
few	TRBV15	TRBJ2-1	-	TGTGCCACCAGCATTGAGCGGAGCTCCTACAATGAGCAGTTCTTC	CATSIERSSYNEQFF
few	TRBV18	TRBJ1-1	-	TGTGCCAGCTCGGACACGGTGAACACTGAAGCTTTCTTT	CASSDTVNTEAFF
-	TRBV7-9	TRBJ2-4	-	TGTGCCAGCAGCATCGACAGAAACATTCAGTACTTC	CASSIDRNIQYF
few	TRBV7-9	TRBJ1-1	-	TGTGCCAGCAGCTTGGCGGGCACCATGAACACTGAAGCTTTCTTT	CASSLAGTMNTEAFF
-	TRBV4-1	TRBJ1-3	-	TGCGCCAGCAGCCAAGGACCCCGTTGGGGTGGTCGAAACACCATATATTTT	CASSQGPRWGGRNTIYF
few	TRBV29-1	TRBJ2-5	-	TGCAGCGTTGAAGATCTCGAGACCCAGTACTTC	CSVEDLETQYF
-	TRBV12-3/TRBV12-4	TRBJ2-7	-	TGTGCCAGCAGTTTAGTGTGGGACCCCTACGAGCAGTACTTC	CASSLVWDPYEQYF
-	TRBV7-8	TRBJ2-5	TRBD1	TGTGCCAGCAGCCGGGGGACAGGGGTGTCCCAGTACTTC	CASSRGTGVSQYF
many	TRBV10-1	TRBJ2-6	-	TGCGCCAGCAGTACCGGGGGAGCTGGGGCCAACGTCCTGACTTTC	CASSTGGAGANVLTF
-	TRBV7-9	TRBJ1-2	-	TGTGCCATTCTGCTCCCGAACTATGGCTACACCTTC	CAILLPNYGYTF
many	TRBV7-8	TRBJ2-5	-	TGTGCCAGCAGCTTAGGCAAGCCGTGGGAGACCCAGTACTTC	CASSLGKPWETQYF
few	TRBV6-1	TRBJ1-2	-	TGTGCCGGCACTCTTGGGTCGACGGATGGCTACACCTTC	CAGTLGSTDGYTF
-	TRBV7-2	TRBJ2-2	TRBD2	TGTGCCAGCAGCTATAAGCGGGGGACCGGGGAGCTGTTTTTT	CASSYKRGTGELFF
many	TRBV12-3/TRBV12-4	TRBJ2-5	TRBD1	TGTGCCAGCAGTCCGGGACAGTCCCAAGAGACCCAGTACTTC	CASSPGQSQETQYF
many	TRBV7-9	TRBJ1-4	-	TGTGCCAGCAGCTTAATGGGGACGGGCGGAAAACTGTTTTTT	CASSLMGTGGKLFF
-	TRBV20-1	TRBJ2-5	TRBD2	TGCAGTGCCTTAGTACTAGCGGAACAAGGGACCCAGTACTTC	CSALVLAEQGTQYF
many	TRBV12-3/TRBV12-4	TRBJ2-7	-	TGTGCCAGCAGTTTAGGCCAGAAGGCCTACGAGCAGTACTTC	CASSLGQKAYEQYF
many	TRBV18	TRBJ1-4	-	TGTGCCAGCTCAAACCTCGGGACAAATGAAAAACTGTTTTTT	CASSNLGTNEKLFF
few	TRBV6-2/TRBV6-3	TRBJ2-5	TRBD1	TGTGCCAGCAGAAGAACGACAGGGGGCGAGACCCAGTACTTC	CASRRTTGGETQYF
-	TRBV12-3/TRBV12-4	TRBJ1-3	-	TGTGCCAGCAGTTTTTCCGCCCAAATAATCGGAAACACCATATATTTT	CASSFSAQIIGNTIYF
-	TRBV7-9	TRBJ1-4	-	TGTGCCAGCAGCTTAGCCCCAGAGCCTGGTAATGAAAAACTGTTTTTT	CASSLAPEPGNEKLFF
few	TRBV9	TRBJ2-2	TRBD2	TGTGCCAGCAGCGTAGGTCAAGCGGGAGAGACCGGGGAGCTGTTTTTT	CASSVGQAGETGELFF
-	TRBV5-4	TRBJ2-7	-	TGTGCCAGCAGCTCGGAAGTACGGGTTTCCGAGCAGTACTTC	CASSSEVRVSEQYF
many	TRBV11-1	TRBJ1-1	-	TGTGCCAGCAGCGCGCAAACAGGGAACACTGAAGCTTTCTTT	CASSAQTGNTEAFF
-	TRBV20-1	TRBJ2-7	TRBD2	TGCAGTGCTAGAGAGGTGACGGGAGGACCCTCCGAGCAGTACTTC	CSAREVTGGPSEQYF
-	TRBV3-1	TRBJ2-2	TRBD2	TGTGCCAGCAGCCCGGTTGGGCTAGCGGGAGGGAAGAACACCGGGGAGCTGTTTTTT	CASSPVGLAGGKNTGELFF
many	TRBV6-5	TRBJ2-7	TRBD2	TGTGCCAGCAGTTACCTCAGCGGGATCGGGGAGCAGTACTTC	CASSYLSGIGEQYF
many	TRBV6-1	TRBJ2-7	-	TGTGCCAGCCCAGACTGGGGCCTCGAGCAGTACTTC	CASPDWGLEQYF
-	TRBV5-1	TRBJ2-2	-	TGCGCCAGCAGCTTGGCCCAGGGTAGCACCGGGGAGCTGTTTTTT	CASSLAQGSTGELFF
-	TRBV7-2	TRBJ1-2	-	TGTGCCAGCAGCTTAGGAACAGACGTGATTGGCTACACCTTC	CASSLGTDVIGYTF
many	TRBV20-1	TRBJ2-7	-	TGCAGTGCTAGAGCGGGCCCAGGGGCCGACGAGCAGTACTTC	CSARAGPGADEQYF
-	TRBV28	TRBJ2-2	-	TGTGCCAGCAGTCCACCTCAGCGGTCGAACACCGGGGAGCTGTTTTTT	CASSPPQRSNTGELFF
many	TRBV7-2	TRBJ2-7	TRBD2	TGTGCCAGCAGCTTTCAAGCGGGAGGGGGGTACGAGCAGTACTTC	CASSFQAGGGYEQYF
-	TRBV19	TRBJ2-2	-	TGTGCCAGTATCGGGCACGCGAACACCGGGGAGCTGTTTTTT	CASIGHANTGELFF
once	TRBV11-2	TRBJ2-3	-	TGTGCCAGCAGCCGCCCGGGAGATACGCAGTATTTT	CASSRPGDTQYF